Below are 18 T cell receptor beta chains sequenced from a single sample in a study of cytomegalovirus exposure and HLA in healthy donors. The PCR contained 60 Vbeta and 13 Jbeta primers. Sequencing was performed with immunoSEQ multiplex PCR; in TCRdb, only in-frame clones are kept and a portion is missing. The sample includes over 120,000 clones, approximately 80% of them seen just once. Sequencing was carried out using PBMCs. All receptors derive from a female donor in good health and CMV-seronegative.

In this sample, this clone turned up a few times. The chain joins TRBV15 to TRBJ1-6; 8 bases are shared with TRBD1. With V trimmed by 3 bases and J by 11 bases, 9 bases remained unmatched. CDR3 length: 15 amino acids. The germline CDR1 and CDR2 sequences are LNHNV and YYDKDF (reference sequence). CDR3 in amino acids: CATSSDRGTQPPLHF. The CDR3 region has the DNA TGTGCCACCAGCAGCGACAGGGGAACTCAGCCACCCCTCCACTTT.

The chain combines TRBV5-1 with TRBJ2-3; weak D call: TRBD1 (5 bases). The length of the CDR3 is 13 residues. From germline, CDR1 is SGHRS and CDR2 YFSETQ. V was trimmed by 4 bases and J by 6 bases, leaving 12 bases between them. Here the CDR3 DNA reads TGCGCCAGCAGCCCTCCAGGGTCGGATACGCAGTATTTT. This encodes CASSPPGSDTQYF.

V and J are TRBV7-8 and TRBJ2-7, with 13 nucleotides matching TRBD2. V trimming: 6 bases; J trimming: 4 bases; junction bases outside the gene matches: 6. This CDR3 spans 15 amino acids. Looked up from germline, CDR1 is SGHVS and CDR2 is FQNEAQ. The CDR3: CASRPGLAGVYEQYF. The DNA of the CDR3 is TGTGCCAGCAGACCAGGACTAGCGGGAGTATACGAGCAGTACTTC.

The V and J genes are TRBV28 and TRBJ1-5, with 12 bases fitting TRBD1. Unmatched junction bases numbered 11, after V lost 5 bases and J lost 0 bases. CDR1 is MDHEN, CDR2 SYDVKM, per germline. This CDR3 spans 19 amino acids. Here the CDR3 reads CASSPPGQGAVYSNQPQHF. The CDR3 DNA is TGTGCCAGCAGTCCACCGGGACAGGGGGCGGTTTATAGCAATCAGCCCCAGCATTTT.

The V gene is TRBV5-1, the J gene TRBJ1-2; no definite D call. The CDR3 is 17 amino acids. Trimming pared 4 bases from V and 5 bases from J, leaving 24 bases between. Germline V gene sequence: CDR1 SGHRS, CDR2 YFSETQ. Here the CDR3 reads CASSERSGSKVGYGYTF. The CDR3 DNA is TGCGCCAGCAGCGAACGCTCCGGGTCCAAGGTCGGGTATGGCTACACCTTC.

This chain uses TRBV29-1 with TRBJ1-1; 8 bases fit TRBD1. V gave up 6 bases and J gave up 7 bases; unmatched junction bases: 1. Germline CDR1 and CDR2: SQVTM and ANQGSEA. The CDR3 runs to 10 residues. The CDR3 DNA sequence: TGCAGCGTCGGACAGGGTGAAGCTTTCTTT. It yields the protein CSVGQGEAFF.

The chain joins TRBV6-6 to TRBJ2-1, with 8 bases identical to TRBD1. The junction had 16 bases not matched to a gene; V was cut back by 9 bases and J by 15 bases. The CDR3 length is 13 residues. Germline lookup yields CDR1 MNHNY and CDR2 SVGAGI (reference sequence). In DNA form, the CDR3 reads TGTGCCAGTTCGACCTATGAGGGCAGGGGGCGGTTCTTC. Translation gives CASSTYEGRGRFF.

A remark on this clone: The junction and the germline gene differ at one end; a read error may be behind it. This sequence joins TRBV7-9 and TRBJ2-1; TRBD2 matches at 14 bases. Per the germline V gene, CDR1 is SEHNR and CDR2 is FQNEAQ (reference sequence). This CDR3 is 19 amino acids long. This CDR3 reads CSSSFGTSGSVGGGDEQFF. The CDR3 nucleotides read TGTTCCAGCAGCTTTGGGACTAGCGGGAGCGTGGGAGGGGGGGATGAGCAGTTCTTC.

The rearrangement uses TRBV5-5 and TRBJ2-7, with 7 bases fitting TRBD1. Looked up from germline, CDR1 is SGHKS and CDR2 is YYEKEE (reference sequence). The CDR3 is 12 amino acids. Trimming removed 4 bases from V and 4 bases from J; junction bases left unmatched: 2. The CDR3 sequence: CASSQQGYEQYF. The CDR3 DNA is TGTGCCAGCAGCCAACAGGGGTACGAGCAGTACTTC.

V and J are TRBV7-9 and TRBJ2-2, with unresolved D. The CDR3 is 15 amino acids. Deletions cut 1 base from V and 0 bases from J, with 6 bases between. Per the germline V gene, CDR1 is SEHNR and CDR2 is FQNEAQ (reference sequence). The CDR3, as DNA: TGTGCCAGCAGCTTAGGGCCGACGAACACCGGGGAGCTGTTTTTT. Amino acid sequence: CASSLGPTNTGELFF. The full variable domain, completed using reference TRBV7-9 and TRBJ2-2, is DTGVSQNPRHKITKRGQNVTFRCDPISEHNRLYWYRQTLGQGPEFLTYFQNEAQLEKSRLLSDRFSAERPKGSFSTLEIQRTEQGDSAMYLCASSLGPTNTGELFFGEGSRLTVL.

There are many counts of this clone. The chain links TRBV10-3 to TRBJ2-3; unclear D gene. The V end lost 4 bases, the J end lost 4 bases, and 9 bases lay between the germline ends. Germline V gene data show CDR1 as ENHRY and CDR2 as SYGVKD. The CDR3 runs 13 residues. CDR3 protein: CAISVVSADTQYF. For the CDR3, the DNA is TGTGCCATCAGTGTCGTGTCCGCAGATACGCAGTATTTT.

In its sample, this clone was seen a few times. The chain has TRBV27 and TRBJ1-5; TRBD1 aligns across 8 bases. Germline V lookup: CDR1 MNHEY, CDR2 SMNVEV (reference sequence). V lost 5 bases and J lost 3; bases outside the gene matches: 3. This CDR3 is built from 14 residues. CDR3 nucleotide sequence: TGTGCCAGCAGTCCACAGGGGGTCAATCAGCCCCAGCATTTT. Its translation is CASSPQGVNQPQHF.

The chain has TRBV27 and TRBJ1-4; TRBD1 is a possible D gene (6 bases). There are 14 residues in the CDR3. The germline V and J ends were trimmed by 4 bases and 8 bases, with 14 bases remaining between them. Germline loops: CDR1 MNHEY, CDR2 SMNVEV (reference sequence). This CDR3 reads CASSSSPRGEKLFF. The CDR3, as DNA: TGTGCCAGCAGTTCGAGTCCCAGGGGAGAAAAACTGTTTTTT.

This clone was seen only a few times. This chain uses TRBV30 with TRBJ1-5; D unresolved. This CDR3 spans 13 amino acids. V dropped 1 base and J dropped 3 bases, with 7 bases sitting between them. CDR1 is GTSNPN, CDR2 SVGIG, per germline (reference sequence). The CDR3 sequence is CAWSEAANQPQHF. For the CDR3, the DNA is TGTGCCTGGAGTGAGGCGGCCAATCAGCCCCAGCATTTT. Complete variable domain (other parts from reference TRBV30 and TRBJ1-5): SQTIHQWPATLVQPVGSPLSLECTVEGTSNPNLYWYRQAAGRGLQLLFYSVGIGQISSEVPQNLSASRPQDRQFILSSKKLLLSDSGFYLCAWSEAANQPQHFGDGTRLSIL.

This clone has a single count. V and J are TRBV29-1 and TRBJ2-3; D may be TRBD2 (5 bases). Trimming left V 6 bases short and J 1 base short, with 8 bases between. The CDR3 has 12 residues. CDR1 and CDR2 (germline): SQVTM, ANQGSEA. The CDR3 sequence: CSVLRGTDTQYF. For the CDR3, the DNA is TGCAGCGTCCTGAGGGGCACAGATACGCAGTATTTT.

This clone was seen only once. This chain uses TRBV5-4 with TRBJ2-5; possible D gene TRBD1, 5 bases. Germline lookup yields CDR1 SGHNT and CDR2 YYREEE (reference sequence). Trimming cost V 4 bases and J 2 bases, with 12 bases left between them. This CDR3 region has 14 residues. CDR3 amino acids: CASSQQAVQETQYF. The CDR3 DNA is TGTGCCAGCAGCCAACAGGCCGTACAAGAGACCCAGTACTTC.

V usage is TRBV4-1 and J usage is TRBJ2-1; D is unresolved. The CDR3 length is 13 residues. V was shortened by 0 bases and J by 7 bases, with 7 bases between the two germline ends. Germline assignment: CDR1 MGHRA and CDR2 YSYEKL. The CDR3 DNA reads TGCGCCAGCAGCCAAGATGGTGCGAATGAGCAGTTCTTC. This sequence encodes CASSQDGANEQFF.

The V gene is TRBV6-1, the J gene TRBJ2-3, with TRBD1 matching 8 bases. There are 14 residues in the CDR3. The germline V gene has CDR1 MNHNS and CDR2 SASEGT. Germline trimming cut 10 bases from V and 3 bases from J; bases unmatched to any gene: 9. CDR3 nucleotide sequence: TGTGCCACATACAGGGGGTCGCGGACAGATACGCAGTATTTT. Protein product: CATYRGSRTDTQYF.